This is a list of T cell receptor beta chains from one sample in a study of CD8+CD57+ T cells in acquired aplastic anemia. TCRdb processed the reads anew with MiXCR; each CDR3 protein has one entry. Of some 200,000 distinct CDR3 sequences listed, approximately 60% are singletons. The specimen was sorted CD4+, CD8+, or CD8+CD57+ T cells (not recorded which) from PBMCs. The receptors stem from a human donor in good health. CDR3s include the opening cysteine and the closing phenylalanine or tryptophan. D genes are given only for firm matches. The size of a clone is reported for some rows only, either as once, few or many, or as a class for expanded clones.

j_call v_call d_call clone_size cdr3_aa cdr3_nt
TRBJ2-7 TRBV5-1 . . CASSQDWAYEQYF TGCGCCAGCAGCCAAGACTGGGCGTACGAGCAGTACTTC
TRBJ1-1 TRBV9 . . CASSPRGGAYTEAFF TGTGCCAGCAGTCCTAGAGGGGGGGCTTACACTGAAGCTTTCTTT
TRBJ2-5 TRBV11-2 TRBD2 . CASSSGTSGGAQETQYF TGTGCCAGCAGCTCCGGGACTAGCGGGGGGGCCCAAGAGACCCAGTACTTC
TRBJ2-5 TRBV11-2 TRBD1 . CASSYGQGGETQYF TGTGCCAGCAGCTATGGACAGGGGGGAGAGACCCAGTACTTC
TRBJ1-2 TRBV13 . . CASSLGSNYGYTF TGTGCCAGCAGCTTAGGGTCTAACTATGGCTACACCTTC
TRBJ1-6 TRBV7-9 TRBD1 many CASSLDPGTAYNSPLHF TGTGCCAGCAGCTTAGACCCCGGGACAGCCTATAATTCACCCCTCCACTTT
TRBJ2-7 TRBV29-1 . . CSLNAGEGEQYF TGCAGTTTAAACGCAGGGGAAGGCGAGCAGTACTTC
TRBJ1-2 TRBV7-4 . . CASTAAESRAGISYTF TGTGCCAGCACCGCAGCTGAGAGTCGGGCAGGGATCAGCTACACCTTC
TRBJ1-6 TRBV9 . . CASSYDSASTDTQYNSPLHF TGTGCCAGCAGCTACGACAGTGCTAGCACAGATACGCAGTATAATTCACCCCTCCACTTT
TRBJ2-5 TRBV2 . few CASSEGAWAERETQYF TGTGCCAGCAGTGAAGGAGCCTGGGCGGAACGAGAGACCCAGTACTTC
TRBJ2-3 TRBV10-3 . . CAISEQGDTQYF TGTGCCATCAGTGAGCAAGGAGATACGCAGTATTTT
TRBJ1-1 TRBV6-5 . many CASSPLWGEDTEAFF TGTGCCAGCAGCCCACTATGGGGAGAAGACACTGAAGCTTTCTTT
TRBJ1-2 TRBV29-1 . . CSVAQIANYGYTF TGCAGCGTTGCTCAAATAGCTAACTATGGCTACACCTTC
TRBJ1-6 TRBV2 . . CASRVSSPNSPLHF TGTGCCAGCAGGGTGTCCAGTCCAAATTCACCCCTCCACTTT
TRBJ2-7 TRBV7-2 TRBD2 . CASSLRLAGVSPYEQHF TGTGCCAGCAGCCTACGGCTAGCGGGAGTTTCGCCCTACGAGCAGCACTTC
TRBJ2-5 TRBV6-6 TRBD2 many CASTEVGGVQETQYF TGTGCCAGCACCGAGGTCGGGGGGGTCCAAGAGACCCAGTACTTC